What follows are 18 T cell receptor beta chains derived from one specimen sequenced in a study of tumor and adjacent non-tumor tissue in lung cancer. Three rounds of nested PCR, following a modified ARM-PCR protocol, produced the TCRbeta library. A single record per CDR3 protein comes from TCRdb applying MiXCR to the multiplex PCR reads. The data show roughly 90,000 distinct CDR3 sequences, 65% to 80% seen once. This sample's RNA came from whole unsorted tissue. The normal lung tissue was taken more than 3 cm from the tumor edge. Sequencing input: distant non-tumor lung tissue. Receptor source: a woman aged 45-65 years with non-small cell lung cancer.

This clonotype was recorded a few times. At one of its ends the junction is not consistent with the germline gene, which may arise from a read error. The chain is built from TRBV5-1 and TRBJ2-7, with D hard to call. Germline V gene data show CDR1 as SGHRS and CDR2 as YFSETQ. The CDR3 length is 16 residues. The CDR3 loop reads CASSRSEGSSRDEQYF. The CDR3 bases are TGTGCCAGCAGCCGCTCGGAAGGGTCGAGCCGGGACGAGCAGTACTTC.

This chain joins TRBV20-1 and TRBJ1-5; 8 bases are shared with TRBD1. With V trimmed by 0 bases and J by 7 bases, 8 bases remained unmatched. Germline lookup yields CDR1 DFQATT and CDR2 SNEGSKA (reference sequence). The CDR3 totals 15 residues. The DNA of the CDR3 is TGCAGTGCTAGAGAGACAGGGGACAGGAACCAGCCCCAGCATTTT. Its protein is CSARETGDRNQPQHF.

This clonotype appeared once. A read error may produce the germline difference seen at one junction end. The chain joins TRBV6-1 to TRBJ2-7, with 8 bases identical to TRBD1. Per germline, CDR1 MNHNS and CDR2 SASEGT. The CDR3 sequence is 15 residues long. The CDR3 region has the DNA TGTGCCAGCAGTGCGGACTCAGGGGGCAACTACGAACAGTACTTC. This encodes CASSADSGGNYEQYF.

With regard to this clonotype: As the CDR3 is not closed by the conserved phenylalanine or tryptophan, this likely results from a read error. The chain carries TRBV12-3 or TRBV12-4 and TRBJ2-1; D uncertain. The CDR3 sequence is 12 residues long. Trimming took off 5 bases at V and 10 bases at J, with 12 bases between the two ends. The CDR3 loop reads CASSVDGWEQFL. The CDR3 DNA is TGTGCCAGCAGTGTCGATGGGTGGGAGCAGTTCCTC.

This clonotype was detected only once. This CDR3 fails to terminate in the conserved phenylalanine or tryptophan, so it likely reflects a read error. V is TRBV5-5 and J is TRBJ2-5, with D possibly called TRBD1 or TRBD2 (5 bases each). Germline CDR1 is SGHKS and CDR2 is YYEKEE (reference sequence). The CDR3 covers 15 residues. V was clipped by 0 bases and J by 2 bases, with 11 bases between them. In DNA form, the CDR3 reads TGTGCCAGCAGCTTGGGAGGGGCCTTACAAGAGACCCAGTACCTC. It is translated as CASSLGGALQETQYL.

Details on this clonotype: One end of the junction varies from germline; a read error may be responsible. The chain carries TRBV12-3 or TRBV12-4 and TRBJ2-1; no definite D call. CDR3 length: 13 residues. The CDR3 protein is CVSSFRLSNDQFF. Here the CDR3 DNA reads TGTGTCAGCAGTTTTCGGCTATCCAATGATCAGTTCTTC.

This sequence joins TRBV12-3 or TRBV12-4 and TRBJ2-1; D is uncertain. The CDR3 totals 18 residues. The V and J ends lost 7 bases and 5 bases respectively, with 27 bases between them. CDR3 in amino acids: CASTPIVNLLRANNEQFF. The CDR3 DNA follows: TGTGCCAGCACTCCGATAGTCAACCTTCTGCGCGCCAACAATGAGCAGTTCTTC.

As regards this clonotype: The germline gene is not matched at one end of the junction; a read error may be the cause. V and J are TRBV7-9 and TRBJ1-1; TRBD1 aligns across 8 bases. Germline CDR1 is SEHNR and CDR2 is FQNEAQ (reference sequence). The CDR3 runs to 15 residues. CDR3 amino acids: CASSPPLPTGVGATF. CDR3 in DNA: TGTGCCAGCAGCCCCCCGCTACCGACAGGGGTCGGCGCTACCTTT. The full variable domain, its missing parts supplied by reference TRBV7-9 and TRBJ1-1, is DTGVSQNPRHKITKRGQNVTFRCDPISEHNRLYWYRQTLGQGPEFLTYFQNEAQLEKSRLLSDRFSAERPKGSFSTLEIQRTEQGDSAMYLCASSPPLPTGVGATFGQGTRLTVV.

This clonotype is classed as large. The rearrangement joins TRBV11-2 to TRBJ1-5, with D perhaps TRBD1 (6 bases). This CDR3 region has 15 residues. Germline CDR1 and CDR2: SGHAT and FQNNGV. Trimming left V 5 bases short and J 3 bases short, with 14 bases between. The CDR3 DNA follows: TGTGCCAGCAGCCTCTCCTACAGGGACAATCAGCCCCAGCATTTT. Its translation is CASSLSYRDNQPQHF.

A remark on this clonotype: Relative to the germline gene, one junction end is altered; a read error may explain this. V usage is TRBV5-1 and J usage is TRBJ1-5; no firm D call. Germline V gene lookup returns CDR1 SGHRS and CDR2 YFSETQ. The CDR3 has 13 residues. The CDR3 bases are TGCGCCAGCAGCTTGGTCACGAATCAGCCCCACCATTTT. Translated: CASSLVTNQPHHF.

The gene calls are TRBV6-6 and TRBJ2-3; TRBD2 aligns across 8 bases. Germline V gene data show CDR1 as MNHNY and CDR2 as SVGAGI (reference sequence). The length of the CDR3 is 14 residues. Trimming took 11 bases from V and 5 from J; bases not matched to a gene: 12. The CDR3 loop is CADSPGGPIDTQYF. In DNA form, the CDR3 reads TGTGCCGACAGCCCGGGAGGGCCGATAGATACGCAGTATTTT.

This clonotype was observed once. It is likely a read error, because the conserved phenylalanine at the end of the CDR3 is missing. No DNA is shown, since the ends of the CDR3 on it are uncertain; the CDR3 is the one TCRdb lists. V and J are TRBV11-1 and TRBJ2-7. The CDR3 is 13 residues long, counting both termini. The V gene's germline CDR1 is SGHAT and CDR2 FQDESV (reference sequence). CDR3 region: CASTLAITSELYL.

This clonotype was seen more than once but under ten times. A much bigger clone sits one base away, suggesting this may be a read error. The chain carries TRBV24-1 and TRBJ2-7; TRBD1 aligns across 9 bases. Germline assignment: CDR1 KGHDR and CDR2 SFDVKD. CDR3 size: 14 residues. CDR3 nucleotide sequence: TGTGTCACCAGTTCGGACAGGGGCGGCGACGAGCAGTACTTC. It specifies CVTSSDRGGDEQYF.

The chain uses TRBV12-3 or TRBV12-4 and TRBJ2-7, with D unclear. V lost 8 bases and J lost 1, with 9 bases in between. The CDR3 has 12 amino acids. The CDR3 protein is CASACGSYEQYF. CDR3 in DNA: TGTGCCAGCGCCTGTGGTTCCTACGAGCAGTACTTC.

The J gene is TRBJ2-7, the V gene TRBV29-1; D is uncertain. Germline-derived CDR1 and CDR2 are SQVTM and ANQGSEA. This CDR3 spans 14 amino acids. Trimming took off 5 bases at V and 2 bases at J, with 16 bases between the two ends. The CDR3 DNA reads TGCAGCGTTCTCCCAGCGAATAGCACCTACGAGCAGTACTTC. It is translated as CSVLPANSTYEQYF.

A remark on this clonotype: The junction shows a germline mismatch at one end, possibly a read error. The gene calls are TRBV12-3 or TRBV12-4 and TRBJ2-5; D might be TRBD2 (5 bases). This CDR3 comprises 13 residues. The CDR3: CASRIRGKETQYF. CDR3 bases: TGTGCCAGTAGGATACGAGGGAAAGAGACCCAATACTTC.

Comments on this clonotype: It is likely a read error, because the conserved phenylalanine at the end of the CDR3 is missing. The chain has TRBV10-3 and TRBJ1-1, with D possibly TRBD1 on 6 matching bases. Deletions cut 7 bases from V and 5 bases from J, with 14 bases between. CDR1 is ENHRY, CDR2 SYGVKD, per germline. This CDR3 spans 13 amino acids. The CDR3 DNA reads as TGTGCCATCAACTGGGGGGCAGGGACTGAAGCTTTCCTT. The encoded protein is CAINWGAGTEAFL.

A note on this clonotype: A junction boundary mismatches the germline segment, possibly from a read error. V is TRBV12-3 or TRBV12-4 and J is TRBJ2-4; D remains ambiguous. This CDR3 is built from 15 residues. CDR3 in amino acids: CAISLGAIDGAPIYF. The CDR3 DNA follows: TGTGCCATCAGTTTAGGAGCGATAGACGGCGCGCCAATTTACTTC.